What follows describes a single T cell receptor beta chain. What it binds is not known. The record originates from a study of PD-1 blockade in classical Hodgkin lymphoma. With 4 bases removed from V and 3 bases from J, the gap between germline ends came to 13 bases. The CDR3 totals 15 residues. From germline, CDR1 is SGHDT and CDR2 YYEEEE. Brentuximab vedotin exposure varied, and every patient relapsed after autologous stem cell transplantation. General study findings and limits: Unlike CD8+ TCR diversity, which did not rise significantly by C4D1, CD4+ TCR diversity did. Relative to healthy donors, newly diagnosed patients reportedly had lower baseline TCR diversity, which was reported as lower still in relapsed/refractory patients.

TCRdb's table, derived via immunoSEQ multiplex PCR, lists solely in-frame clones and lacks some. This table has tens of thousands of clones, about 87% appearing once. The specimen comprised peripheral blood mononuclear cells (PBMCs), sampled at baseline. The sequence came from a human donor with classical Hodgkin lymphoma. The J gene is TRBJ2-2, the V gene TRBV5-6; maybe TRBD1 (6 bases). The CDR3 sequence: CASSLGQHYTGELFF. The CDR3 region has the DNA TGTGCCAGCAGCCTCGGACAGCATTACACCGGGGAGCTGTTTTTT. The full variable domain, completed using reference TRBV5-6 and TRBJ2-2, is DAGVTQSPTHLIKTRGQQVTLRCSPKSGHDTVSWYQQALGQGPQFIFQYYEEEERQRGNFPDRFSGHQFPNYSSELNVNALLLGDSALYLCASSLGQHYTGELFFGEGSRLTVL.